This is a list of T cell receptor beta chains from one sample in a study of blood T cell repertoires in COVID-19. The assay was immunoSEQ multiplex PCR, and TCRdb's table has in-frame clones only and misses some. Of about 210,000 clones in the sample, about 76% were seen once. The sequenced sample was PBMCs or T cells enriched from blood (not recorded which). The source is a woman in her forties or fifties with acute COVID-19. CDR3s include the opening cysteine and the closing phenylalanine or tryptophan. The D gene is left open where the match is weak. Only some rows state a clone size, as once, few, many or a class for expanded clones.

J gene	V gene	D gene	clone size	CDR3 protein	CDR3 DNA
TRBJ1-6	TRBV5-5	TRBD1	few	CASSYDRVSNSPLHF	TGTGCCAGCAGTTATGACAGGGTAAGTAATTCACCCCTCCACTTT
TRBJ1-5	TRBV19	TRBD1	NA	CASSIGDRVQPQHF	TGTGCCAGTAGTATAGGAGACAGGGTGCAGCCCCAGCATTTT
TRBJ2-3	TRBV5-6	NA	NA	CASSLLTIGTDTQYF	TGTGCCAGCAGCTTGCTGACTATAGGAACAGATACGCAGTATTTT
TRBJ1-2	TRBV27	NA	NA	CASSLRGRLYGYTF	TGTGCCAGCAGTTTACGTGGCAGACTCTATGGCTACACCTTC
TRBJ1-3	TRBV4-3	NA	NA	CASSQDSSGNTIYF	TGCGCCAGCAGCCAAGACAGCTCTGGAAACACCATATATTTT
TRBJ1-2	TRBV28	NA	NA	CASSLYRDGYTF	TGTGCCAGCAGTTTATACAGGGATGGCTACACCTTC
TRBJ2-3	TRBV3-1/TRBV3-2	TRBD2	NA	CASSQESLAGNTQYF	TGTGCCAGCAGCCAAGAAAGTCTAGCGGGAAATACGCAGTATTTT
TRBJ1-1	TRBV7-9	NA	few	CASSFGQLNTEAFF	TGTGCCAGCAGCTTTGGGCAGCTGAACACTGAAGCTTTCTTT
TRBJ2-5	TRBV3-1/TRBV3-2	TRBD2	NA	CASSRGLAGGSPQYF	TGTGCCAGCAGCCGGGGACTAGCGGGGGGATCCCCCCAGTACTTC
TRBJ2-7	TRBV6-1	NA	once	CASSEDRVKHEQYF	TGTGCCAGCAGTGAAGACAGGGTTAAACACGAGCAGTACTTC
TRBJ2-1	TRBV18	TRBD1	once	CASSLRQGWNSYNEQFF	TGTGCCAGCTCACTAAGACAGGGATGGAACTCCTACAATGAGCAGTTCTTC
TRBJ1-2	TRBV29-1	TRBD1	NA	CSDRTGSGYTF	TGCAGCGACCGGACAGGGAGCGGCTACACCTTC
TRBJ2-5	TRBV11-3	NA	NA	CASSLGRGQETQYF	TGTGCCAGCAGCTTGGGCCGGGGCCAAGAGACCCAGTACTTC
TRBJ2-2	TRBV18	NA	few	CASSPPGENTGELFF	TGTGCCAGCTCACCACCAGGAGAGAACACCGGGGAGCTGTTTTTT
TRBJ2-7	TRBV6-5	TRBD2	once	CASSHGTSGGYEQYF	TGTGCCAGCAGCCACGGGACTAGCGGAGGCTACGAGCAGTACTTC
TRBJ1-6	TRBV5-3	NA	NA	CARSLTVGGSPLHF	TGTGCCAGAAGCCTCACGGTCGGGGGTTCACCCCTCCACTTT
TRBJ2-1	TRBV29-1	TRBD2	NA	CSVQTGTSGYNEQFF	TGCAGCGTACAGACCGGGACTAGCGGATACAATGAGCAGTTCTTC
TRBJ2-7	TRBV7-2	TRBD2	NA	CASSRLAGGAAEQYF	TGTGCCAGCAGCAGACTAGCGGGAGGTGCAGCCGAGCAGTACTTC
TRBJ2-7	TRBV6-2/TRBV6-3	TRBD1	NA	CASSYPPGQSTYEQYF	TGTGCCAGCAGTTACCCCCCGGGACAGAGCACCTACGAGCAGTACTTC